The 12 T cell receptor beta chains reported below all come from one sample, sequenced in a study of blood T cell repertoires in COVID-19. Some clones are missing from TCRdb's copy, which holds only in-frame ones; the method was immunoSEQ multiplex PCR. The sample holds about 120,000 clones; less than 80% are singletons and the top ten take about 2.3%. Sequencing input: peripheral blood. These receptor sequences come from a man aged 50 to 60 with acute or convalescent COVID-19.

The chain links TRBV6-5 to TRBJ1-2; D might be TRBD1 (6 bases). CDR3 length equals 14 residues. Deletions cut 0 bases from V and 5 bases from J, with 10 bases between. Looked up from germline, CDR1 is MNHEY and CDR2 is SVGAGI. The CDR3 nucleotides read TGTGCCAGCAGTTACTCGGGGGCGCGGTATGGCTACACCTTC. Its protein product is CASSYSGARYGYTF.

The V gene is TRBV24-1, the J gene TRBJ1-4; weak D call: TRBD1 (5 bases). Germline CDR1 reads KGHDR; CDR2 reads SFDVKD. The V end was cut by 3 bases, the J end by 8 bases, with 24 bases between. The CDR3 runs 18 residues. The CDR3 DNA sequence: TGTGCCACCAGTGATCTCCCCGGCGCAGGGTGGATTAGGGAAAAACTGTTTTTT. Translation gives CATSDLPGAGWIREKLFF.

In its sample, this clone was seen a few times. V gene TRBV2 combines with J gene TRBJ1-1, with 9 bases identical to TRBD1. The ends lost 7 bases at V and 5 bases at J; junction bases unmatched: 11. The CDR3 is 15 residues long. From germline, CDR1 is SNHLY and CDR2 FYNNEI. CDR3 protein: CASKGWTGERTEAFF. The DNA of the CDR3 is TGTGCCAGCAAGGGATGGACAGGGGAGAGGACTGAAGCTTTCTTT.

The J gene is TRBJ1-5, the V gene TRBV7-9; 7 positions match TRBD1. V shed 4 bases, J shed 0 bases, and the junction held 9 bases outside the gene matches. The CDR3 is 17 residues long. Germline assignment: CDR1 SEHNR and CDR2 FQNEAQ (reference sequence). The CDR3 nucleotides read TGTGCCAGCAGCTCTAGCCTAGGGGGCTCTAGCAATCAGCCCCAGCATTTT. This codes for CASSSSLGGSSNQPQHF.

CDR3 in amino acids: CASSLGGLPQPQHF. The CDR3 coding sequence is TGTGCCAGCAGCTTAGGAGGGCTGCCTCAGCCCCAGCATTTT. The chain carries TRBV5-6 and TRBJ1-5; unclear D gene. V lost 2 bases to trimming and J lost 6 bases, with 12 bases between them. The CDR3 is 14 amino acids. CDR1 is SGHDT, CDR2 YYEEEE, per germline.

The chain employs TRBV12-3 or TRBV12-4 and TRBJ2-3; TRBD2 agrees at 8 bases. The CDR3 runs to 13 residues. Trimming cost V 5 bases and J 6 bases; bases outside gene matches: 4. The CDR3 bases are TGTGCCAGCAGTCCGGGGGGGATTGATACGCAGTATTTT. Protein sequence: CASSPGGIDTQYF.

This chain uses TRBV3-1 (or the pseudogene TRBV3-2) with TRBJ1-1, with TRBD1 matching 8 bases. Germline assignment: CDR1 LGHDT and CDR2 YNNKEL (reference sequence). The CDR3 contains 16 residues. The ends lost 1 base at V and 0 bases at J; junction bases unmatched: 4. DNA of the CDR3: TGTGCCAGCAGCCAAGCAAGACAGGGGATGAACACTGAAGCTTTCTTT. Translated, it gives CASSQARQGMNTEAFF.

V usage is TRBV15 and J usage is TRBJ2-5; D is ambiguous. CDR1 is LNHNV, CDR2 YYDKDF, per germline (reference sequence). V was trimmed by 1 base and J by 5 bases, leaving 11 bases between them. The CDR3 has 14 amino acids. CDR3 sequence (DNA): TGTGCCACCAGCAGAGGTGGAGATGAGGAGACCCAGTACTTC. Translating gives CATSRGGDEETQYF. Variable domain in full (rest from reference TRBV15 and TRBJ2-5): DAMVIQNPRYQVTQFGKPVTLSCSQTLNHNVMYWYQQKSSQAPKLLFHYYDKDFNNEADTPDNFQSRRPNTSFCFLDIRSPGLGDTAMYLCATSRGGDEETQYFGPGTRLLVL.

The chain uses TRBV5-1 and TRBJ1-4, with 12 positions matching TRBD1. Germline V gene data show CDR1 as SGHRS and CDR2 as YFSETQ. Trimming took 4 bases from V and 8 from J; bases not matched to a gene: 9. The CDR3 runs 16 residues. The CDR3 reads CASSPGTGGVWEKLFF. Here the CDR3 DNA reads TGCGCCAGCAGCCCGGGGACAGGGGGCGTATGGGAAAAACTGTTTTTT.

The gene calls are TRBV4-1 and TRBJ1-1; D uncertain. Trimming took 0 bases from V and 0 from J, leaving 5 bases between them. CDR1 is MGHRA, CDR2 YSYEKL, per germline. The CDR3 runs 14 residues. Here the CDR3 DNA reads TGCGCCAGCAGCCAAGATAGATTGAACACTGAAGCTTTCTTT. This codes for CASSQDRLNTEAFF.

V and J are TRBV18 and TRBJ1-6, with D tentatively TRBD1 (6 bases). The germline gives CDR1 KGHSH, CDR2 LQKENI. The CDR3 loop spans 16 amino acids. V lost 2 bases and J 9 bases, leaving 17 bases between the germline ends. The CDR3 reads CASSPSAGAGGSPLHF. The CDR3 bases are TGTGCCAGCTCACCATCCGCAGGGGCCGGTGGTTCACCCCTCCACTTT.

V is TRBV18 and J is TRBJ2-7; 8 bases fit TRBD2. This CDR3 is 17 amino acids long. After removal of 0 bases from V and 0 bases from J, the junction contained 7 bases not matched to a gene. CDR1 is KGHSH and CDR2 is LQKENI in the germline V gene. CDR3 nucleotide sequence: TGTGCCAGCTCACCACCGAGAGGAGGGACTAGCTCCTACGAGCAGTACTTC. This sequence encodes CASSPPRGGTSSYEQYF.